This TCR beta chain was profiled in a study of T cell changes during pregnancy in multiple sclerosis. Germline lookup yields CDR1 SNHLY and CDR2 FYNNEI. Trimming left V 9 bases short and J 7 bases short, with 9 bases between. CDR3 length: 11 residues. Assay used: immunoSEQ multiplex PCR; TCRdb lists only in-frame clones, some missing. The table records some 77,000 clones, around 94% of them present only once. Only a few counts were recorded for this clone. The chain combines TRBV2 with TRBJ2-2; D gene unclear. This sequence originates from a female donor in good health, enrolled as a control in a pregnancy study. The source was peripheral blood, collected in the second trimester of pregnancy. The CDR3 DNA follows: TGTGCCAGGAGGATAGGCGGGGAGCTGTTTTTT. Amino acids: CARRIGGELFF.